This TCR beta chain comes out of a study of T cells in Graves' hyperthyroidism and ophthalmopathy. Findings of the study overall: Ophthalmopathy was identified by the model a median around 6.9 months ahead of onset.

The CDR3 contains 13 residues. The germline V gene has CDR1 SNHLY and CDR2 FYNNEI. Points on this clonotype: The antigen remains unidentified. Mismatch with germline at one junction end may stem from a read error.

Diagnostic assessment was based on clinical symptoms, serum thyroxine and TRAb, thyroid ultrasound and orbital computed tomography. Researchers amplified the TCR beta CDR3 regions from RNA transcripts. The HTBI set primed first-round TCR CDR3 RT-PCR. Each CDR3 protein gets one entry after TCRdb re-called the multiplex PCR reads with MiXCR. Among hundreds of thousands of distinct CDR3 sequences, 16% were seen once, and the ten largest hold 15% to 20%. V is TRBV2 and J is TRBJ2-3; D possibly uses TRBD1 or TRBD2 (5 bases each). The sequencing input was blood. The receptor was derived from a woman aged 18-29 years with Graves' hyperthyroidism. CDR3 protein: CASSEEGRDMQYF. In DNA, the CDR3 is TGTGCCAGCAGTGAAGAGGGGAGAGATATGCAGTATTTT.